One sample yielded the 4 T cell receptor beta chains listed below, sequenced in a study of T cell changes during pregnancy in multiple sclerosis. This table comes from immunoSEQ multiplex PCR, and its TCRdb copy is limited to in-frame clones, with some not included. The sample has 30,000 to 45,000 clones; about 91% are singletons. Sequenced material: CD4+ T cells from peripheral blood mononuclear cells, taken after pregnancy. Source of these receptors: a female donor with multiple sclerosis, enrolled in a pregnancy study.

V gene TRBV29-1 combines with J gene TRBJ1-1; 9 bases align to TRBD1. The J segment lost 5 bases and the V segment lost 6 bases, leaving 10 bases of the junction unmatched. Germline CDR1 reads SQVTM; CDR2 reads ANQGSEA. This CDR3 contains 14 residues. Written as DNA, the CDR3 is TGCAGCGTCTCGACAGGGGGGGCGGGAACTGAAGCTTTCTTT. It codes for CSVSTGGAGTEAFF. Full variable domain (remainder filled in from reference TRBV29-1 and TRBJ1-1): SAVISQKPSRDICQRGTSLTIQCQVDSQVTMMFWYRQQPGQSLTLIATANQGSEATYESGFVIDKFPISRPNLTFSTLTVSNMSPEDSSIYLCSVSTGGAGTEAFFGQGTRLTVV.

V usage is TRBV27 and J usage is TRBJ2-5, with D possibly matching TRBD1 (6 bases). V gave up 7 bases and J gave up 2 bases, with 26 bases separating them. This CDR3 has 18 residues. Per the germline V gene, CDR1 is MNHEY and CDR2 is SMNVEV (reference sequence). The CDR3 sequence: CASTPIPPGRGHQETQYF. DNA for the CDR3: TGTGCCAGCACGCCCATCCCCCCGGGCAGGGGACATCAAGAGACCCAGTACTTC.

The gene calls are TRBV19 and TRBJ2-7; D remains unclear. The CDR3 contains 11 residues. Germline lookup yields CDR1 LNHDA and CDR2 SQIVND (reference sequence). Trimming took 4 bases from V and 3 from J, leaving 4 bases between them. The CDR3 DNA reads TGTGCCAGTAGTACATTCTACGAGCAGTACTTC. It is translated as CASSTFYEQYF.

This clone showed up just once. The chain recombines TRBV6-5 with TRBJ1-2, with D possibly TRBD1 on 5 matching bases. V lost 0 bases and J 5 bases, leaving 13 bases between the germline ends. From germline, CDR1 is MNHEY and CDR2 SVGAGI. The CDR3 sequence is 15 residues long. The CDR3 bases are TGTGCCAGCAGTTACTCCGGGGGTTCGGGATATGGCTACACCTTC. Amino acid sequence: CASSYSGGSGYGYTF.